A single sample is the source of the 9 T cell receptor beta chains below, sequenced in a study of type 1 regulatory T cells. One entry per CDR3 protein results from TCRdb running MiXCR on the reads. Here the sample spans about 68,000 distinct CDR3 sequences, about 62% being singletons. Their target antigens are unknown. The material sequenced was cultured T cells, either the whole culture or a sorted T cell fraction (not recorded which). Subset denoted: Tr1-enriched cell product generated in vitro against host alloantigens. The receptor set was obtained from a human donor in good health.

The chain joins TRBV6-2 or TRBV6-3 to TRBJ2-2; 10 nucleotides line up with TRBD2. This CDR3 contains 15 residues. Trimming at V came to 6 bases and at J to 7 bases, leaving 8 bases not matched to a gene. Germline CDR1 MNHEY, CDR2 SVGEGT. CDR3 amino acids: CASSMLAGVFGELFF. The CDR3 bases are TGTGCCAGCAGCATGCTAGCGGGAGTTTTCGGGGAGCTGTTTTTT.

Judged by abundance, this clonotype is medium-sized. This chain joins TRBV9 and TRBJ2-5, with D uncertain. Germline V gene data show CDR1 as SGDLS and CDR2 as YYNGEE. The CDR3 loop spans 15 amino acids. With 0 bases removed from V and 1 base from J, the gap between germline ends came to 10 bases. The CDR3 region is CASSVDPWIQETQYF. CDR3 DNA: TGTGCCAGCAGCGTAGATCCCTGGATCCAAGAGACCCAGTACTTC.

The sample holds one count of this clonotype. CDR3 residues: CASSLFGTPGPRGNIQYF. The CDR3 nucleotides read TGTGCCAGCAGCTTATTTGGGACTCCGGGCCCCAGGGGGAACATTCAGTACTTC. This chain connects TRBV7-9 to TRBJ2-4, with D possibly TRBD1 on 7 matching bases. Trimming removed 2 bases from V and 7 bases from J, with 24 bases in between. The CDR3 loop spans 18 amino acids. The germline V gene encodes CDR1 SEHNR and CDR2 FQNEAQ (reference sequence). Filled out from reference TRBV7-9 and TRBJ2-4, the complete variable domain reads DTGVSQNPRHKITKRGQNVTFRCDPISEHNRLYWYRQTLGQGPEFLTYFQNEAQLEKSRLLSDRFSAERPKGSFSTLEIQRTEQGDSAMYLCASSLFGTPGPRGNIQYFGAGTRLSVL.

The chain recombines TRBV3-1 with TRBJ2-5; 9 bases are shared with TRBD2. The length of the CDR3 is 16 residues. Germline V gene sequence: CDR1 LGHDT, CDR2 YNNKEL (reference sequence). V lost 0 bases to trimming and J lost 5 bases; unmatched junction nucleotides: 7. CDR3 sequence reads: CASSQDGASGTETQYF. CDR3 coding DNA: TGTGCCAGCAGCCAAGATGGTGCTAGCGGGACGGAGACCCAGTACTTC.

The chain couples TRBV19 to TRBJ2-4; D gene ambiguous. V was pared by 1 base and J by 0 bases, with 10 bases between. The CDR3 runs to 16 residues. Looked up from germline, CDR1 is LNHDA and CDR2 is SQIVND (reference sequence). In nucleotides, the CDR3 is TGTGCCAGTAGTATAGTAGCCGCATTAGCCAAAAACATTCAGTACTTC. Translating it yields CASSIVAALAKNIQYF.

The chain carries TRBV28 and TRBJ1-1; D unclear. Germline loops: CDR1 MDHEN, CDR2 SYDVKM. Between the trimmed V and J ends, which lost 2 bases and 7 bases, there was a span of 5 bases. The CDR3 covers 11 residues. This chain's CDR3 is CASSLQYEAFF. CDR3 nucleotide sequence: TGTGCCAGCAGTTTACAGTATGAAGCTTTCTTT.

The chain couples TRBV7-2 to TRBJ2-3; possibly TRBD1 for D (6 bases). The V gene's germline CDR1 is SGHTA and CDR2 FQGNSA. The CDR3 is made up of 14 amino acids. Trimming left V 4 bases short and J 0 bases short, with 8 bases between. The chain's CDR3 is CASSYTGSTDTQYF. In DNA, the CDR3 is TGTGCCAGCAGCTACACAGGGAGCACAGATACGCAGTATTTT.

The chain carries TRBV28 and TRBJ2-2; D is perhaps TRBD2 (5 bases). This CDR3 region has 16 residues. Germline values: CDR1 MDHEN, CDR2 SYDVKM. The ends were cut back, 6 bases at V and 4 bases at J, with 18 bases in the middle. The DNA for the CDR3 is TGTGCCAGCAGCCCCCCACTAGGCCCGGGCACCGGGGAGCTGTTTTTT. It is translated as CASSPPLGPGTGELFF.

The chain combines TRBV20-1 with TRBJ2-7, with 8 bases lining up with TRBD1. The V gene end was trimmed by 6 bases and the J gene end by 3 bases; junction bases not matched to a gene: 13. This CDR3 region has 15 residues. Germline CDR1 reads DFQATT; CDR2 reads SNEGSKA (reference sequence). The CDR3 bases are TGCAGTGCCAGGTGGACCGGGACAGGAAACTACGAGCAGTACTTC. It is translated as CSARWTGTGNYEQYF.